This T cell receptor beta chain was identified during a study of blood T cells in healthy people across ages. About the research overall: About one barcoded beta molecule per two T cells was captured by template switching. Study-level points and caveats: It was not possible, with unsorted PBMCs, to conclusively compare naive and antigen-experienced cells.

The CDR3 has 12 residues. The V end lost 0 bases, the J end lost 12 bases, and 6 bases lay between the germline ends. Germline CDR1 reads SGHTA; CDR2 reads FQGNSA. As for this clonotype: Its antigen is undetermined.

Healthy Caucasian individuals from Russia aged roughly 6 to 90 served as donors. It was with a sample-barcoded 5' primer and a J-beta primer mix that a second PCR of roughly 7 to 12 cycles was run. Sequencing recovered at least 3 million CDR3-containing paired-end reads from each sample. From the 5' RACE reads, TCRdb called clonotypes with MiXCR, one entry per CDR3 protein. The table has over 1.5 million distinct CDR3 sequences, just under 50% seen once; the top ten hold more than 2%. Sequenced input: blood. This rearrangement joins TRBV7-2 to TRBJ1-6; no clear D gene. This TCR derives from a middle-aged woman in good health. CDR3 protein: CASSLAVLPLHF. For the CDR3, the DNA is TGTGCCAGCAGCTTAGCGGTGTTACCCCTCCACTTT.